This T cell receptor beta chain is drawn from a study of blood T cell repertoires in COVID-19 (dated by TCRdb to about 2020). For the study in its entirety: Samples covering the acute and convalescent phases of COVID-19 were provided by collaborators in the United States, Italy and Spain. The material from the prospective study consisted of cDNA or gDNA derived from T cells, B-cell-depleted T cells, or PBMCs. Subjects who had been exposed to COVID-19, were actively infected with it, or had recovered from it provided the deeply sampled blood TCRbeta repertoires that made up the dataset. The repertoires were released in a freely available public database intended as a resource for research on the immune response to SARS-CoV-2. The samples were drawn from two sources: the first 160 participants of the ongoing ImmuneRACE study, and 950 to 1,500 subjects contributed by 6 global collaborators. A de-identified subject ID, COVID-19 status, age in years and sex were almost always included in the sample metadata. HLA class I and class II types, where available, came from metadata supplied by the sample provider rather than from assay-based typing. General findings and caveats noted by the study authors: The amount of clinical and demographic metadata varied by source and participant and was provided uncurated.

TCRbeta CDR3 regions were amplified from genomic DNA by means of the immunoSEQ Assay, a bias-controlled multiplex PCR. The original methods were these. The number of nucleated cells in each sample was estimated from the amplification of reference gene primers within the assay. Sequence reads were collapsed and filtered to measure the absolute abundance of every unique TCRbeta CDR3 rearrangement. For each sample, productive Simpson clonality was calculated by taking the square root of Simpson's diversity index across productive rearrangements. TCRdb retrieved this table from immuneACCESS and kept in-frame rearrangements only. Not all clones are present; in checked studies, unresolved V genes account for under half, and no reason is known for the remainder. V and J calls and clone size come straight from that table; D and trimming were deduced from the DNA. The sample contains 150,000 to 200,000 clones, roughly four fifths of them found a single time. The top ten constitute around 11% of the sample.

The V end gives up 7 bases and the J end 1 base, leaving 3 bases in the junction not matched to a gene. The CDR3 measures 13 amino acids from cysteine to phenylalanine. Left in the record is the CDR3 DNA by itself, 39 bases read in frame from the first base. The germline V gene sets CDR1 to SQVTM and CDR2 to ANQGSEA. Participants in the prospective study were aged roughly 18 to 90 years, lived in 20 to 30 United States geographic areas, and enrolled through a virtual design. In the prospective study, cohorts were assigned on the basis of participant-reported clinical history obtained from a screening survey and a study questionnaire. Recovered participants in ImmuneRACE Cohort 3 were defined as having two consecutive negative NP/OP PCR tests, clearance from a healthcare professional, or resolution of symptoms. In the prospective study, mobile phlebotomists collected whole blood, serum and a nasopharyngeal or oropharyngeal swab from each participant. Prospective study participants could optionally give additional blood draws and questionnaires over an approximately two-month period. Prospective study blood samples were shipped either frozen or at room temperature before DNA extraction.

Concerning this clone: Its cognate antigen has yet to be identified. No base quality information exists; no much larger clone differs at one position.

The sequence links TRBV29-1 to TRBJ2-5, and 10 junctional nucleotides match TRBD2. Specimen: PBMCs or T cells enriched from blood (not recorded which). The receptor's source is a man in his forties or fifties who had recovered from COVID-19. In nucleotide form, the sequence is TGCAGCGCTAGCGGGAGCCCCCAAGAGACCCAGTACTTC. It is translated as CSASGSPQETQYF.